This T cell receptor beta chain was observed in a study of human T cells and chemical hapten exposure. Described time point: patch test 2, 6 weeks after DPC sensitization. Treatment described: therapeutic diphenylcyclopropenone sensitization with weekly scalp DPC. From germline, CDR1 is LGHNA and CDR2 YSLEER. The CDR3 is 16 amino acids. Trimming shortened V by 0 bases and J by 1 base, and 12 bases separated the two germline ends. TCRdb fed the RACE reads into MiXCR, producing one record per CDR3 protein. The data contain approximately 90,000 distinct CDR3 sequences, around 10% of them singletons. This clonotype has at least ten counts.

The sequences come from whole blood, collected in connection with sensitization to the hapten diphenylcyclopropenone (DPC). This receptor was taken from a man aged 40-55 years with alopecia areata. Some clones in this sample may be carry-over from other donors' samples. The chain recombines TRBV4-3 with TRBJ1-2, with a tentative D call TRBD1 (5 bases). This CDR3 is CASSQDQGDFNYGYTF. CDR3 sequence (DNA): TGCGCCAGCAGCCAAGATCAGGGAGATTTTAACTATGGCTACACCTTC.